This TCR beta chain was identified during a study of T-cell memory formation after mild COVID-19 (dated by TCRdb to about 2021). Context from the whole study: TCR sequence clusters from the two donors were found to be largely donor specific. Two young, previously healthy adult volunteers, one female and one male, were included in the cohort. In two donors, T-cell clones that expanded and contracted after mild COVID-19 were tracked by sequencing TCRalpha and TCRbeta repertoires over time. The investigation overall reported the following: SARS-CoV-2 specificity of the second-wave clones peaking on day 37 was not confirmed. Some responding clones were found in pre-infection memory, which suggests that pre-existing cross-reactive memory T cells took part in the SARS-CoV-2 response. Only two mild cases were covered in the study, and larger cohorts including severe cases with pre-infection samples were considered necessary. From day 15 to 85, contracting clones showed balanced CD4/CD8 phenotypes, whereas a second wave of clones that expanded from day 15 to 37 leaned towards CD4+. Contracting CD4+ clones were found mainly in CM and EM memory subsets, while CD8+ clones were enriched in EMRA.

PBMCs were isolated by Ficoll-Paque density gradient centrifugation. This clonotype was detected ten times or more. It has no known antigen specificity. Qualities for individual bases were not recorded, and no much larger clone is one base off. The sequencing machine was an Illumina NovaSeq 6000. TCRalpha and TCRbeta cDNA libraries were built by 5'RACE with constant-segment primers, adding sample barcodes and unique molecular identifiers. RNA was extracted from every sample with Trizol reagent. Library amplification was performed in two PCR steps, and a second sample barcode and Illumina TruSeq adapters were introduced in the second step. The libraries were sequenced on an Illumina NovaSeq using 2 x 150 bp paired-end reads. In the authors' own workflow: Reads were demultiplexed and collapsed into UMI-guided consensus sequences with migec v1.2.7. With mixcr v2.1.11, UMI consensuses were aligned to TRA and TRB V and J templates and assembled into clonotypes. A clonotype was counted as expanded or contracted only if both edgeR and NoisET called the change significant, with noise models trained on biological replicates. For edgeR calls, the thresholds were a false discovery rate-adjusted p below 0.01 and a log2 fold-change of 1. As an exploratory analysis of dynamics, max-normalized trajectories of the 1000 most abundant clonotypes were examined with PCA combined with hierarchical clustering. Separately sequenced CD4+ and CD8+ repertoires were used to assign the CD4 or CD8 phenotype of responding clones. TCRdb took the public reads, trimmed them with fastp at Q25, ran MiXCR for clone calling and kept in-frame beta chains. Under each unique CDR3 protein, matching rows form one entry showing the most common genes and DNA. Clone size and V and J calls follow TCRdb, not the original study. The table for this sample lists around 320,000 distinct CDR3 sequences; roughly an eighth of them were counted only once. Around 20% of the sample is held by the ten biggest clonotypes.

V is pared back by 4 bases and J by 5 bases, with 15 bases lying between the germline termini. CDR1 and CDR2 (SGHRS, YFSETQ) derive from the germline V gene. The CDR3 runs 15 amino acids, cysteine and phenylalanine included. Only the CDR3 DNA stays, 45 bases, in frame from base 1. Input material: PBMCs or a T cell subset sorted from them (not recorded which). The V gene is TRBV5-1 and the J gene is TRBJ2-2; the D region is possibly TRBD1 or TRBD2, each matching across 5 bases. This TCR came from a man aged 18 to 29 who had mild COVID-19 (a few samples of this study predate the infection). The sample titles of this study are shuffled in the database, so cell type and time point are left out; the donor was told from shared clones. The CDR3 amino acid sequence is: CASSAQGRGTGELFF. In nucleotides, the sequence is TGCGCCAGCAGCGCCCAGGGACGCGGAACCGGGGAGCTGTTTTTT.